The entry that follows covers one TCR beta chain sequence. The data were taken from a study of identical twins. A single record per CDR3 protein comes from TCRdb applying MiXCR to the 5' RACE reads. The sample yields around 280,000 distinct CDR3 sequences, about 8.1% seen once. V shed 5 bases and J 5 bases; nucleotides not matched to a gene: 3. The CDR3 consists of 13 residues. Germline-derived CDR1 and CDR2 are KGHSH and LQKENI. These same records also appear under a second study, on yellow fever vaccine responses in identical twins.

J is TRBJ2-5 and V is TRBV18; 9 nucleotides match TRBD1. The source is a woman between 18 and 29 years old in good health. What was sequenced was memory (CD45RO+) T cells sorted from blood. In DNA, the CDR3 is TGTGCCAGCTCAATGGGACAGGGTGAGACCCAGTACTTC. Translation: CASSMGQGETQYF.